The 28 T cell receptor beta chains in this list originate from one sample, sequenced in a study of OX40 agonist ivuxolimab in advanced cancers. Assay: immunoSEQ multiplex PCR; the TCRdb copy retains only in-frame clones and omits some. The repertoire holds approximately 48,000 clones, with 65% to 85% as singletons. The specimen was CD4+ or CD8+ T cells sorted from blood, collected in a trial of the OX40 agonist ivuxolimab. All receptors derive from an adult with an advanced solid tumor such as melanoma, head and neck, liver or kidney cancer.

This chain links TRBV19 with TRBJ2-5; maybe TRBD2 (6 bases). The CDR3 is 15 amino acids. Germline loops: CDR1 LNHDA, CDR2 SQIVND (reference sequence). Trimming took off 5 bases at V and 1 base at J, with 14 bases between the two ends. The CDR3 loop reads CASSSGGGLQETQYF. CDR3 bases: TGTGCCAGTAGTTCCGGGGGAGGCCTCCAAGAGACCCAGTACTTC.

This chain joins TRBV6-1 and TRBJ1-6, with D tentatively TRBD1 (6 bases). With 6 bases removed from V and 10 bases from J, the gap between germline ends came to 13 bases. The CDR3 spans 13 residues. Per the germline V gene, CDR1 is MNHNS and CDR2 is SASEGT. CDR3 sequence reads: CASSSTRGSPLHF. Here the CDR3 DNA reads TGTGCCAGCAGCTCCACCAGGGGATCACCCCTCCACTTT.

The rearrangement links TRBV5-5 to TRBJ2-3; perhaps TRBD2 as D (6 bases). The CDR3 covers 15 residues. V was cut by 0 bases and J by 3 bases, with 11 bases left in between. CDR1 is SGHKS, CDR2 YYEKEE, per germline (reference sequence). In nucleotides, the CDR3 is TGTGCCAGCAGCTTGGGACACGGGGGAACAGATACGCAGTATTTT. Amino acid sequence: CASSLGHGGTDTQYF.

This clone was seen a few times. The rearrangement links TRBV14 to TRBJ1-1; D not resolved. Trimming shortened V by 5 bases and J by 0 bases, and 10 bases separated the two germline ends. From germline, CDR1 is SGHDN and CDR2 FVKESK. The CDR3 is made up of 14 amino acids. CDR3 residues: CASSAQVVNTEAFF. The DNA for the CDR3 is TGTGCCAGCAGCGCTCAGGTGGTGAACACTGAAGCTTTCTTT.

This sequence joins TRBV7-3 and TRBJ1-1, with D hard to call. CDR1 SGHTA and CDR2 FQGTGA come from the germline V gene. There are 13 residues in the CDR3. V lost 0 bases to trimming and J lost 5 bases, with 7 bases between them. CDR3 sequence reads: CASSLTPRTEAFF. The CDR3 nucleotides read TGTGCCAGCAGCTTAACCCCGAGGACTGAAGCTTTCTTT. Filled out from reference TRBV7-3 and TRBJ1-1, the complete variable domain reads GAGVSQTPSNKVTEKGKYVELRCDPISGHTALYWYRQSLGQGPEFLIYFQGTGAADDSGLPNDRFFAVRPEGSVSTLKIQRTERGDSAVYLCASSLTPRTEAFFGQGTRLTVV.

The chain carries TRBV5-4 and TRBJ1-2; D remains ambiguous. The germline CDR1 and CDR2 sequences are SGHNT and YYREEE (reference sequence). The V gene lost 1 base and the J gene lost 9 bases, with 10 bases spanning the gap. The CDR3 runs to 12 residues. This chain's CDR3 is CASSLLADRYTF. The CDR3 DNA reads as TGTGCCAGCAGCTTGCTCGCGGATCGCTACACCTTC.

This clone was seen only once. J is TRBJ2-7 and V is TRBV28; 8 bases align to TRBD2. Germline V CDR1 and CDR2: MDHEN, SYDVKM. V dropped 3 bases and J dropped 0; count of bases not matched to a gene: 7. CDR3 length equals 16 residues. CDR3 residues: CASSFSLAGLSYEQYF. CDR3 bases: TGTGCCAGCAGTTTTTCCTTAGCGGGACTCTCCTACGAGCAGTACTTC.

V usage is TRBV6-5 and J usage is TRBJ1-1; D ambiguous. This CDR3 region has 12 residues. Germline assignment: CDR1 MNHEY and CDR2 SVGAGI. V gave up 4 bases and J gave up 1 base, with 4 bases separating them. CDR3 region: CASSSTNTEAFF. CDR3 nucleotide sequence: TGTGCCAGCAGTTCTACGAACACTGAAGCTTTCTTT.

The chain couples TRBV6-1 to TRBJ2-1, with no clear D. The V gene lost 8 bases and the J gene lost 6 bases, with 20 bases spanning the gap. The V gene's germline CDR1 is MNHNS and CDR2 SASEGT. The CDR3 extends over 15 amino acids. The CDR3 coding sequence is TGTGCCAGCGTGCCCCCCGGAAGAGAAGGCAATGAGCAGTTCTTC. Protein product: CASVPPGREGNEQFF.

CDR3 nucleotide sequence: TGTGCCAGCAGTTACTCGACGGCCTTGAAGGAAAAACTGTTTTTT. It is translated as CASSYSTALKEKLFF. This chain links TRBV6-5 with TRBJ1-4, with D hard to call. The germline V gene has CDR1 MNHEY and CDR2 SVGAGI. CDR3 length: 15 residues. V lost 0 bases to trimming and J lost 8 bases, with 13 bases between them.

V and J are TRBV2 and TRBJ2-5; 8 positions match TRBD2. V lost 9 bases and J lost 1; bases outside the gene matches: 4. This CDR3 is built from 13 residues. Germline V CDR1 and CDR2: SNHLY, FYNNEI. CDR3 in DNA: TGTGCCAGTAGGCGGGAGGCCCAAGAGACCCAGTACTTC. It specifies CASRREAQETQYF. The whole variable domain, remainder taken from reference TRBV2 and TRBJ2-5, is EPEVTQTPSHQVTQMGQEVILRCVPISNHLYFYWYRQILGQKVEFLVSFYNNEISEKSEIFDDQFSVERPDGSNFTLKIRSTKLEDSAMYFCASRREAQETQYFGPGTRLLVL.

The chain carries TRBV19 and TRBJ1-6; 9 bases fit TRBD1. The germline V gene has CDR1 LNHDA and CDR2 SQIVND (reference sequence). V lost 7 bases, J lost 7 bases, and 5 bases stayed unmatched. The CDR3 runs to 14 residues. The CDR3: CASNYGTGNSPLHF. The CDR3, as DNA: TGTGCCAGTAACTACGGGACAGGGAATTCACCCCTCCACTTT. The full variable domain, rest sourced from reference TRBV19 and TRBJ1-6, is DGGITQSPKYLFRKEGQNVTLSCEQNLNHDAMYWYRQDPGQGLRLIYYSQIVNDFQKGDIAEGYSVSREKKESFPLTVTSAQKNPTAFYLCASNYGTGNSPLHFGNGTRLTVT.

The chain has TRBV28 and TRBJ2-5; TRBD2 aligns across 14 bases. The tail of the sequence fits TRBJ2-7 better, so the J call may be wrong. CDR1 and CDR2 (germline): MDHEN, SYDVKM. The CDR3 spans 16 residues. The CDR3 reads CASSSIGLAGGYEQYF. The CDR3 DNA reads as TGTGCCAGCAGTTCTATTGGACTAGCGGGAGGTTACGAGCAGTACTTC.

The chain has TRBV10-3 and TRBJ1-4, with 8 bases aligning to TRBD1. Unmatched junction bases numbered 1, after V lost 3 bases and J lost 1 base. Looked up from germline, CDR1 is ENHRY and CDR2 is SYGVKD. This CDR3 spans 15 amino acids. The CDR3 loop is CAISEGQGTNEKLFF. CDR3 coding DNA: TGTGCCATCAGTGAAGGACAGGGAACTAATGAAAAACTGTTTTTT.

The chain joins TRBV18 to TRBJ1-6, with D possibly matching TRBD1 (6 bases). Trimming cost V 6 bases and J 8 bases, with 17 bases left between them. Germline CDR1 reads KGHSH; CDR2 reads LQKENI. The length of the CDR3 is 15 residues. CDR3 in amino acids: CASSRQALGDSPLHF. CDR3 nucleotides: TGTGCCAGCTCGCGACAGGCCCTGGGGGATTCACCCCTCCACTTT. The variable domain in full, with the rest retrieved from reference TRBV18 and TRBJ1-6, is NAGVMQNPRHLVRRRGQEARLRCSPMKGHSHVYWYRQLPEEGLKFMVYLQKENIIDESGMPKERFSAEFPKEGPSILRIQQVVRGDSAAYFCASSRQALGDSPLHFGNGTRLTVT.

This clone was detected only a few times. CDR3 residues: CASSPPSGRSHTGELFF. DNA for the CDR3: TGTGCCAGCAGCCCCCCAAGCGGGAGGAGTCACACCGGGGAGCTGTTTTTT. The rearrangement links TRBV7-8 to TRBJ2-2; the match to TRBD2 covers 9 bases. CDR3 size: 17 residues. With 5 bases clipped from V and 3 bases from J, the junction kept 10 bases outside the gene matches. Germline assignment: CDR1 SGHVS and CDR2 FQNEAQ. Supplemented by reference TRBV7-8 and TRBJ2-2, the full variable domain reads GAGVSQSPRYKVAKRGQDVALRCDPISGHVSLFWYQQALGQGPEFLTYFQNEAQLDKSGLPSDRFFAERPEGSVSTLKIQRTQQEDSAVYLCASSPPSGRSHTGELFFGEGSRLTVL.

The chain couples TRBV30 to TRBJ1-2; D uncertain. This CDR3 spans 14 amino acids. The germline V gene encodes CDR1 GTSNPN and CDR2 SVGIG (reference sequence). Trimming left V 0 bases short and J 1 base short, with 9 bases between. The CDR3 sequence is CAWSVTRINYGYTF. CDR3 nucleotide sequence: TGTGCCTGGAGTGTAACGAGAATTAACTATGGCTACACCTTC.

The chain combines TRBV28 with TRBJ1-4, with a tentative D call TRBD1 (5 bases). Germline lookup yields CDR1 MDHEN and CDR2 SYDVKM. The CDR3 has 15 residues. Trimming took off 0 bases at V and 6 bases at J, with 11 bases between the two ends. The DNA of the CDR3 is TGTGCCAGCAGTTTATGGAGGACAAACGATGAAAAACTGTTTTTT. Amino acids: CASSLWRTNDEKLFF. Combining the CDR3 with reference TRBV28 and TRBJ1-4 gives the whole variable domain DVKVTQSSRYLVKRTGEKVFLECVQDMDHENMFWYRQDPGLGLRLIYFSYDVKMKEKGDIPEGYSVSREKKERFSLILESASTNQTSMYLCASSLWRTNDEKLFFGSGTQLSVL.

V gene TRBV28 combines with J gene TRBJ1-1, with TRBD1 identical over 7 bases. Trimming cost V 4 bases and J 4 bases; bases outside gene matches: 9. The CDR3 is 15 amino acids. CDR1 and CDR2 (germline): MDHEN, SYDVKM. The CDR3 DNA is TGTGCCAGCAGTTGGATAAGGGGGCGGATCACTGAAGCTTTCTTT. Its protein is CASSWIRGRITEAFF. Full variable domain (outside the CDR3, taken from reference TRBV28 and TRBJ1-1): DVKVTQSSRYLVKRTGEKVFLECVQDMDHENMFWYRQDPGLGLRLIYFSYDVKMKEKGDIPEGYSVSREKKERFSLILESASTNQTSMYLCASSWIRGRITEAFFGQGTRLTVV.

This rearrangement joins TRBV28 to TRBJ1-1; a possible D gene is TRBD1 (5 bases). CDR3 length equals 15 residues. In germline, CDR1 is MDHEN, CDR2 SYDVKM. V lost 1 base and J 5 bases, leaving 14 bases between the germline ends. CDR3 sequence: CASSLYAAGRTEAFF. CDR3 in DNA: TGTGCCAGCAGTTTATACGCCGCAGGGCGAACTGAAGCTTTCTTT.

The rearrangement joins TRBV12-5 to TRBJ1-2; 7 positions match TRBD1. The V gene's germline CDR1 is LGHNT and CDR2 FRNRAP. V shed 2 bases and J 8 bases; nucleotides not matched to a gene: 11. The CDR3 sequence is 15 residues long. Written as DNA, the CDR3 is TGTGCTAGTGGTTTGTCTGTCGGACAGGTCAACGGCTACACCTTC. This gives the protein CASGLSVGQVNGYTF.

This clone was seen a handful of times. The gene calls are TRBV5-3 and TRBJ2-3, with no clear D. TRBV5-3 has ORF status, its function being uncertain. With 4 bases removed from V and 1 base from J, the gap between germline ends came to 4 bases. The CDR3 runs to 12 residues. CDR3 DNA sequence: TGTGCCAGAAGCAGGGGCACAGATACGCAGTATTTT. It translates to CARSRGTDTQYF.

This clone was detected once. J is TRBJ2-7 and V is TRBV6-5; TRBD2 might be the D (5 bases). This CDR3 spans 14 amino acids. The germline CDR1 and CDR2 sequences are MNHEY and SVGAGI. V dropped 3 bases and J dropped 3 bases, with 12 bases sitting between them. Written as DNA, the CDR3 is TGTGCCAGCAGTTATACAACCGGGGTCTACGAGCAGTACTTC. As protein: CASSYTTGVYEQYF.

This rearrangement joins TRBV2 to TRBJ2-7, with D possibly TRBD1 on 5 matching bases. Germline V CDR1 and CDR2: SNHLY, FYNNEI. V was cut by 10 bases and J by 6 bases, with 10 bases left in between. The CDR3 is 10 residues long. For the CDR3, the DNA is TGTGCCACAGGGTATTCCGAGCAGTACTTC. This codes for CATGYSEQYF.

V usage is TRBV4-2 and J usage is TRBJ1-2; D is ambiguous. The CDR3 extends over 14 amino acids. Per germline, CDR1 LGHNA and CDR2 YNFKEQ. The V end lost 0 bases, the J end lost 1 base, and 6 bases lay between the germline ends. The chain's CDR3 is CASSQDRVNYGYTF. In DNA form, the CDR3 reads TGTGCCAGCAGCCAAGATCGGGTTAACTATGGCTACACCTTC.

The V call is TRBV6-4, the J call TRBJ2-1, with 8 nucleotides matching TRBD1. J lost 8 bases, V lost 4 bases, and 4 bases had no gene match. In germline, CDR1 is MRHNA, CDR2 SNTAGT. CDR3 length: 13 residues. The CDR3 sequence: CASSVGQGHEQFF. The CDR3 DNA follows: TGTGCCAGCAGTGTTGGACAGGGACATGAGCAGTTCTTC.

Details on this clone: Other DNA sequences from this sample encode an identical CDR3 as well. The genes are TRBV30 and TRBJ1-3; no reliable D call. V shed 4 bases and J shed 4 bases, with 8 bases lying between them. Germline V gene sequence: CDR1 GTSNPN, CDR2 SVGIG (reference sequence). The CDR3 contains 12 residues. The chain's CDR3 is CAWNPPGNTIYF. The CDR3 DNA reads TGTGCCTGGAACCCCCCCGGAAACACCATATATTTT.

The chain employs TRBV7-9 and TRBJ2-7; 8 nucleotides match TRBD2. The V gene's germline CDR1 is SEHNR and CDR2 FQNEAQ (reference sequence). Trimming removed 2 bases from V and 2 bases from J; junction bases left unmatched: 5. The CDR3 is 15 amino acids. CDR3 region: CASSLSGRDTYEQYF. DNA for the CDR3: TGTGCCAGCAGCTTATCCGGGAGGGATACCTACGAGCAGTACTTC.